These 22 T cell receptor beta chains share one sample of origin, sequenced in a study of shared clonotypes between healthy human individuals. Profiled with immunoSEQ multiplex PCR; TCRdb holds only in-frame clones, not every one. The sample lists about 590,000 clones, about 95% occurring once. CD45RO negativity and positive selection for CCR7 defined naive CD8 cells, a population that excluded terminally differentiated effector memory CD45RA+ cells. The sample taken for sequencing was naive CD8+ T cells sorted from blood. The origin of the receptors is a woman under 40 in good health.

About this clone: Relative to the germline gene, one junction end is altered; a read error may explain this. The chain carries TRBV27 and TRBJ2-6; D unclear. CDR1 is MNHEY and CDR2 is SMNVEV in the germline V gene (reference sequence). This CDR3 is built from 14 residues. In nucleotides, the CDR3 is TGTGCCAGGAGTTTGATTTTTGGGGCCAACGTCCTGACTTTC. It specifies CARSLIFGANVLTF.

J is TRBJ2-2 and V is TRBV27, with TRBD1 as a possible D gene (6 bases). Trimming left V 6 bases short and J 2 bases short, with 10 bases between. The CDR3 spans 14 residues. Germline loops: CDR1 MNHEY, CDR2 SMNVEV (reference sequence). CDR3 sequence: CASSRGLNTGELFF. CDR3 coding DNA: TGTGCCAGCAGCAGGGGCCTTAACACCGGGGAGCTGTTTTTT.

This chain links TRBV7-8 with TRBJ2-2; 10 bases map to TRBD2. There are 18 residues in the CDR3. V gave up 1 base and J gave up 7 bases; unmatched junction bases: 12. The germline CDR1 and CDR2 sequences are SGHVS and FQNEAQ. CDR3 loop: CASSLVAPGLAGDGELFF. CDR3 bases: TGTGCCAGCAGCTTAGTAGCCCCTGGGCTAGCGGGAGACGGGGAGCTGTTTTTT. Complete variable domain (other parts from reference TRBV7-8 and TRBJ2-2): GAGVSQSPRYKVAKRGQDVALRCDPISGHVSLFWYQQALGQGPEFLTYFQNEAQLDKSGLPSDRFFAERPEGSVSTLKIQRTQQEDSAVYLCASSLVAPGLAGDGELFFGEGSRLTVL.

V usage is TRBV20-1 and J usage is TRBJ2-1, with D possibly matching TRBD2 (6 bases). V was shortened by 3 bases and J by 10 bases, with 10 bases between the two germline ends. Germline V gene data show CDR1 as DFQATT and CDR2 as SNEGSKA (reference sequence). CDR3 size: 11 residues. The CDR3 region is CSARGGDEQFF. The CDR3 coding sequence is TGCAGTGCTAGGGGGGGAGACGAGCAGTTCTTC.

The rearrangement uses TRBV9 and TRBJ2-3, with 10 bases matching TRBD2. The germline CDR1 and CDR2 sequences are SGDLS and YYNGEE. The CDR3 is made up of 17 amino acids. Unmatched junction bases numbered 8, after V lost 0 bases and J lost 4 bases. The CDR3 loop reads CASSVGSSGRVADTQYF. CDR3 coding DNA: TGTGCCAGCAGCGTAGGATCCAGCGGGAGGGTCGCAGATACGCAGTATTTT.

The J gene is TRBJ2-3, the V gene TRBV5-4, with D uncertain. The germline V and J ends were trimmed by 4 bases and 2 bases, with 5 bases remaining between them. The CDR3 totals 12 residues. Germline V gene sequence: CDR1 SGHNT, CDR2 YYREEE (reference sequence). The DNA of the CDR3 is TGTGCCAGCAGCGGATTCACAGATACGCAGTATTTT. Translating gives CASSGFTDTQYF.

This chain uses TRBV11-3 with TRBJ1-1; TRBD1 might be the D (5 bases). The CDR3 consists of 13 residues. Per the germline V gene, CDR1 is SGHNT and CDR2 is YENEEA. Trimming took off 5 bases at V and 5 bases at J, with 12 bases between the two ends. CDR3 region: CASSPQGRTEAFF. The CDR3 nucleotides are TGTGCCAGCAGCCCCCAGGGTCGTACTGAAGCTTTCTTT.

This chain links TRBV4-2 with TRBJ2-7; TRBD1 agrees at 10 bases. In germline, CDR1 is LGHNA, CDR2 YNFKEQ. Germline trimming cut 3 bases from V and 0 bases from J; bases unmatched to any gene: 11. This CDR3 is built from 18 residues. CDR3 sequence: CASSHTGTGVPSSYEQYF. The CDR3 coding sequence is TGTGCCAGCAGCCACACCGGGACAGGGGTTCCGAGCTCCTACGAGCAGTACTTC.

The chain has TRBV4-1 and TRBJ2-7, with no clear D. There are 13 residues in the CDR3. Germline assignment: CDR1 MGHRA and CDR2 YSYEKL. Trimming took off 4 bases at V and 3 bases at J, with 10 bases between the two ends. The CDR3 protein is CASSPGSHYEQYF. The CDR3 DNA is TGCGCCAGCAGCCCGGGCTCACACTACGAGCAGTACTTC.

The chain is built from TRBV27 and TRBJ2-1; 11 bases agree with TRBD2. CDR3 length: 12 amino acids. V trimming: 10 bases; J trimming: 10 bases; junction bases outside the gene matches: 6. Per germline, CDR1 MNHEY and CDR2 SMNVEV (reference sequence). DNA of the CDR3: TGTGCCATATGGACTAGCGGGTCGGAGCAGTTCTTC. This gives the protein CAIWTSGSEQFF.

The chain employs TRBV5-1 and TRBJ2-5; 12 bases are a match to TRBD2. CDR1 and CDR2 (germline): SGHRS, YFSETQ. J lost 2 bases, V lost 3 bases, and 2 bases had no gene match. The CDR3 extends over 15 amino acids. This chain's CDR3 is CASSSTSGSQETQYF. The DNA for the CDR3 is TGCGCCAGCAGCTCGACTAGCGGGAGTCAAGAGACCCAGTACTTC.

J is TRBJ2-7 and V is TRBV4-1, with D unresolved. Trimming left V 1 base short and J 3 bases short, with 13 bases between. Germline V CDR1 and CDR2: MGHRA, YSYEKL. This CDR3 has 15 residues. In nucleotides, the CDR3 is TGCGCCAGCAGCCAAGCCCCCCCCCGCGGCTACGAGCAGTACTTC. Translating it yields CASSQAPPRGYEQYF.

CDR3 DNA: TGTGCCAGCAGCGGTACGACCAGAAGGGATGAGCAGTTCTTC. Translating it yields CASSGTTRRDEQFF. The J gene is TRBJ2-1, the V gene TRBV5-8, with D hard to call. The CDR3 consists of 14 residues. Germline V CDR1 and CDR2: SGHTS, YDEGEE. The V end lost 4 bases, the J end lost 8 bases, and 16 bases lay between the germline ends.

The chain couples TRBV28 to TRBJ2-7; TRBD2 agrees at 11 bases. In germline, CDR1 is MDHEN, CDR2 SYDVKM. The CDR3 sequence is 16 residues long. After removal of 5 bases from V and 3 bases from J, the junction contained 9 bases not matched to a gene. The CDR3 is CASSLATGLADYEQYF. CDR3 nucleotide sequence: TGTGCCAGCAGTCTAGCGACGGGACTAGCGGACTACGAGCAGTACTTC.

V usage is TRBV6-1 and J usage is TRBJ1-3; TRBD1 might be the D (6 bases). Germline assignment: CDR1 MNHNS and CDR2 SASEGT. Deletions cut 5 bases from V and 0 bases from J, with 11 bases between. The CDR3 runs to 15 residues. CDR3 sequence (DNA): TGTGCCAGCAGTCAATTGGACAGCTCTGGAAACACCATATATTTT. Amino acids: CASSQLDSSGNTIYF.

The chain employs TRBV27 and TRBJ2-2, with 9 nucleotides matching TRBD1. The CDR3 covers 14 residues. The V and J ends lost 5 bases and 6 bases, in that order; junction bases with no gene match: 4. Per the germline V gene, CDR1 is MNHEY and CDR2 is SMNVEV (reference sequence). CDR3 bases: TGTGCCAGCAGTGTTACAGGGGGCCCCGGGGAGCTGTTTTTT. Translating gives CASSVTGGPGELFF.

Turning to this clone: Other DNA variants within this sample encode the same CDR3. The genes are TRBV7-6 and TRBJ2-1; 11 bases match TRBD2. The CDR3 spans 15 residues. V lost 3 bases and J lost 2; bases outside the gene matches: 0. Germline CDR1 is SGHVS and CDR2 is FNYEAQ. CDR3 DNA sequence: TGTGCCAGCAGCTTGGGACTAGCGGCCTACAATGAGCAGTTCTTC. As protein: CASSLGLAAYNEQFF. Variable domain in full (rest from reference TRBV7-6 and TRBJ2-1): GAGVSQSPRYKVTKRGQDVALRCDPISGHVSLYWYRQALGQGPEFLTYFNYEAQQDKSGLPNDRFSAERPEGSISTLTIQRTEQRDSAMYRCASSLGLAAYNEQFFGPGTRLTVL.

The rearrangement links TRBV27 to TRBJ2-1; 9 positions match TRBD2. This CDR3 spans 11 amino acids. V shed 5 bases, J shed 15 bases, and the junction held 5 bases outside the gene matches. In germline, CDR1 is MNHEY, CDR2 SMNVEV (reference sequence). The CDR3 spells CASSAGTSSFF. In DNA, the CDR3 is TGTGCCAGCAGTGCCGGGACTAGCTCGTTCTTC.

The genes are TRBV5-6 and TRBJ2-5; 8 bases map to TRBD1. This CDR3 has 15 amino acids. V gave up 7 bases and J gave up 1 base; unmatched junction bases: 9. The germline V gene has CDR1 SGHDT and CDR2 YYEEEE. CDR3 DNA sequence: TGTGCCAGCTCGAACGGACAGGGACCCCAAGAGACCCAGTACTTC. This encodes CASSNGQGPQETQYF.

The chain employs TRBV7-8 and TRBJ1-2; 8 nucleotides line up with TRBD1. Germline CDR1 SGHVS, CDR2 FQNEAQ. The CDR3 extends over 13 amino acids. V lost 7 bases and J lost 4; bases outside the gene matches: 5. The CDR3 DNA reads TGTGCCAGCACCCCAGGGGGCCGCTATGGCTACACCTTC. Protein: CASTPGGRYGYTF.

The CDR3 DNA reads as TGTGCCAGCAGGGTATATCAGACCTACGAGCAGTACTTC. This translates into CASRVYQTYEQYF. This sequence joins TRBV5-6 and TRBJ2-7; no clear D. This CDR3 spans 13 amino acids. The germline gives CDR1 SGHDT, CDR2 YYEEEE. V gave up 5 bases and J gave up 2 bases, with 11 bases separating them.

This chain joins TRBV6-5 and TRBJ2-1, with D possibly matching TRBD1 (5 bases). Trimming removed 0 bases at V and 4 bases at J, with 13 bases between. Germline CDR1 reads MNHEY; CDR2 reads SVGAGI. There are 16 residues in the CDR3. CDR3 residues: CASSYSTLGQYNEQFF. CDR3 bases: TGTGCCAGCAGTTACTCTACTTTGGGGCAGTACAATGAGCAGTTCTTC.